What follows are 5 T cell receptor beta chains derived from one specimen sequenced in a study of T-cell reconstitution after alpha-beta-depleted transplantation in children. The library targeted TCRbeta and was prepared with unique molecular identifiers. TCRdb reprocessed the PCR reads via MiXCR and lists one record per CDR3 protein. The sample has 350,000 to 400,000 distinct CDR3 sequences, roughly 15% seen once. The sample in question was PBMCs, obtained from the stem cell graft. The receptor source for this set is a human donor who donated a stem cell graft to a child with Fanconi anemia.

By its share, this clonotype is medium-sized. V gene TRBV4-1 combines with J gene TRBJ1-6; D might be TRBD1 (5 bases). This CDR3 comprises 16 residues. Germline V gene sequence: CDR1 MGHRA, CDR2 YSYEKL. The V and J ends lost 0 bases and 3 bases respectively, with 9 bases between them. CDR3 in DNA: TGCGCCAGCAGCCAAGATAGGACAAACTATAATTCACCCCTCCACTTT. As protein: CASSQDRTNYNSPLHF.

This clonotype was observed a handful of times. V usage is TRBV5-1 and J usage is TRBJ1-2; 9 bases map to TRBD1. The ends lost 7 bases at V and 8 bases at J; junction bases unmatched: 9. This CDR3 spans 13 amino acids. The germline V gene encodes CDR1 SGHRS and CDR2 YFSETQ. The CDR3 reads CASRGQGLEGYTF. The CDR3 nucleotides read TGCGCCAGCCGGGGACAGGGATTGGAGGGCTACACCTTC.

The rearrangement links TRBV6-5 to TRBJ2-6; no reliable D call. The CDR3 sequence is 16 residues long. Germline assignment: CDR1 MNHEY and CDR2 SVGAGI. V shed 0 bases and J shed 0 bases, with 6 bases lying between them. The CDR3 DNA is TGTGCCAGCAGTTACTCACACGGCTCTGGGGCCAACGTCCTGACTTTC. Encoded protein: CASSYSHGSGANVLTF.

The CDR3 is CASSYIGGTSYNEQFF. The CDR3 DNA sequence: TGTGCCAGCAGTTACATTGGGGGAACCTCCTACAATGAGCAGTTCTTC. The V call is TRBV6-2 or TRBV6-3, the J call TRBJ2-1; possibly TRBD1 or TRBD2 for D (5 bases each). Germline-derived CDR1 and CDR2 are MNHEY and SVGEGT. The CDR3 is made up of 16 amino acids. V gave up 2 bases and J gave up 0 bases, with 11 bases separating them.

This clonotype was picked up many times. The genes are TRBV20-1 and TRBJ2-1; 8 bases fit TRBD1. Germline CDR1 reads DFQATT; CDR2 reads SNEGSKA (reference sequence). This CDR3 contains 11 residues. V lost 4 bases to trimming and J lost 7 bases; unmatched junction nucleotides: 0. The CDR3, as DNA: TGCAGTGCTAACAGGGGGAATGAGCAGTTCTTC. Amino acids: CSANRGNEQFF.